What follows describes a single T cell receptor (beta chain). This specimen belongs to a study of blood T cell repertoires in COVID-19. The V gene lost 0 bases and the J gene lost 3 bases, with 10 bases spanning the gap. The CDR3 is 15 residues long. Germline V CDR1 and CDR2: SGHAT, FQNNGV. Sequencing was performed with immunoSEQ multiplex PCR; in TCRdb, only in-frame clones are kept and a portion is missing. The data show around 450,000 clones, with about nine tenths seen just once and 0.6% held by the top ten. The rearrangement uses TRBV11-2 and TRBJ2-3, with D perhaps TRBD1 (5 bases). This TCR derives from a young man who had recovered from COVID-19. Sequencing was performed on PBMCs or T cells enriched from blood (not recorded which). In nucleotides, the CDR3 is TGTGCCAGCAGCTTAGATGGGGCTAGTACAGATACGCAGTATTTT. It encodes CASSLDGASTDTQYF.